This TCR beta chain was observed in a study of radiotherapy plus CTLA-4 blockade in lung cancer. Study in general: Around 19% of enrolled patients responded objectively, and over 30% had disease control. Points from the study as a whole: After radiotherapy and ipilimumab, tumor-derived clones expanded in peripheral blood. Response was reportedly best predicted by early blood T cell clone dynamics, with interferon-beta.

Treatment of patients with chemo-refractory metastatic non-small-cell lung cancer consisted of focal radiation plus CTLA-4 blockade with ipilimumab. Germline assignment: CDR1 SNHLY and CDR2 FYNNEI. The CDR3 runs 15 residues. With 6 bases removed from V and 4 bases from J, the gap between germline ends came to 18 bases. Libraries were prepared by immunoSEQ multiplex PCR; TCRdb keeps only in-frame clonotypes and omits some of them. The data contain 40,000 to 45,000 clones, about 70% of them seen just once; the ten biggest clones take up roughly a quarter. A note on this clone: The antigen is not known.

This sequence was found in a human donor with non-small cell lung cancer who had a partial response to radiotherapy plus ipilimumab. The specimen comprised peripheral blood, sampled from a patient treated with radiotherapy plus ipilimumab. This chain uses TRBV2 with TRBJ1-1; D is perhaps TRBD1 (5 bases). The chain's CDR3 is CASSGRTLKTTEAFF. For the CDR3, the DNA is TGTGCCAGCAGCGGACGGACACTGAAGACCACTGAAGCTTTCTTT.